Sequencing of this T cell receptor (beta chain) was carried out in a study of cytomegalovirus exposure and HLA in healthy donors (dated by TCRdb to 2016 to 2017). Context from the whole study: An earlier analysis of some 550 of the donors reported roughly 300 Gb of sequence data and roughly 110 million unique TCR beta sequences from around 200 million T cells. Besides the first cohort of roughly 660 subjects, a separate validation cohort made up of over a hundred different subjects was used. Among several hundred genotyped donors of the cohort, an average of roughly 230,000 unique TCR beta nucleotide sequences was sequenced per donor, of which approximately 19% were non-productive. All discovery cohort repertoires had been generated on a single sequencing platform. Roughly 300 gigabases of sequencing data and tens of millions of unique TCR sequences were included in an early release covering under 650 HLA-typed donors. Typing coverage varied by locus: about 629-630 donors for A, B, C, DRB1 and DQB1; approximately 500 for DQA1; about 590 for DPA1; fewer than 480 for DPB1. Roughly five DR-DQ haplotypes were handled as single units for association and clustering, since linkage in the cohort was strong. The aim of the study was to test whether cataloging public T cell receptors could identify signatures of past pathogen exposure. A later analysis re-examined previously published TCR beta repertoires from just over 650 donors and added high-resolution HLA genotyping to investigate patterns of TCR occurrence. In an earlier analysis of 550 to 700 of the donors, high-throughput TCR beta sequencing was used to judge whether each TCR beta V gene segment behaved as functional or pseudogenic. In a later genetic analysis, genome-wide SNP genotypes for about 65% of the roughly 670 donors were used, and that subset was treated as a discovery cohort. The later analysis used no new phenotypic data to find candidate immune exposures, relying instead on TCR beta sequences and their occurrence across donors. Donor age, sex, ethnicity and CMV serostatus were compiled together with the repertoire data. The study used immunosequencing to profile the T cell repertoires of approximately 650 subjects and linked those repertoires to cytomegalovirus serostatus. HLA typing covered class I and class II loci at four-digit resolution. The study combined high-throughput TCR immunosequencing, statistical association of individual TCRs with disease status, and machine learning to predict cytomegalovirus infection status. Of the roughly 400 genotyped donors, about 84% fell in the genetic ancestry cluster associated with self-reported Caucasian donors.

Library preparation was by the immunoSEQ multiplex PCR assay. The multiplex PCR relied on a mix of 60 forward primers for TCR Vbeta segments and 13 reverse primers for TCR Jbeta segments. Amplification of the CDR3 region of rearranged TCR beta genes was performed with a multiplex PCR assay on genomic DNA. The amplified TCR beta libraries were sequenced on the Illumina HiSeq System as 87-base-pair reads. Processing in the source paper ran as follows. In a later analysis, tens of millions of unique TCR beta chains were counted across the 666 repertoires, and some 10 million of these chains were shared by at least two donors. Raw reads were error-corrected and collapsed into unique sequences with a nearest-neighbor algorithm that merged closely related sequences to remove PCR and sequencing errors. To assign V, D and J gene segments, CDR3 sequences were aligned to IMGT reference sequences. Each retained sequence needed at least a six-nucleotide match to both a V gene segment and a J gene segment. A rearrangement was called productive if the CDR3 had no stop codons and remained in frame with V and J, and every other rearrangement was called non-productive. Following IMGT convention, CDR3 was defined as the stretch from the second conserved V-encoded cysteine up to the conserved J-encoded phenylalanine. Sequences without an unambiguous match to a single V gene segment were excluded from the earlier analysis of several hundred of the donors. In an earlier analysis of roughly 600 of the donors, a V segment was called functional when productive rearrangements were above 56.7%, and segregating when the standard deviation between donors exceeded 5%. A statistical classification framework was built for diagnosing cytomegalovirus status from the catalog of TCR beta chain sequences. In a later analysis, V and J genes were assigned by comparing TCR nucleotide sequences against IMGT/GENE-DB human TR gene sequences. Using the TCRdist pipeline, a later analysis assigned CDR3 sequences along with most-parsimonious VDJ recombination scenarios. In a later analysis, every TCR beta chain was defined by the combination of its CDR3 amino acid sequence and its V-gene family, and reads without a unique V-gene family were dropped. To address suspected cross-contamination and a sequencing artifact, a later analysis removed a few hundred highly shared, low-generation-probability nucleotide sequences. A later analysis calculated a clonal expansion index for each public chain from normalized within-repertoire ranks of inferred template counts. Generation probabilities in a later analysis came from a VDJ recombination model fitted to out-of-frame rearrangements, and those results were checked against IGoR. In a later analysis, TCR-TCR, TCR-HLA and TCR-CMV co-occurrence was scored with hypergeometric tests, and a repertoire-size bias correction was applied to TCR pairs. A later analysis estimated false discovery rates by permuting HLA or CMV assignments 20 times. In a later analysis, co-occurring TCRs were grouped with DBSCAN, and TCRdist sequence similarity was added when clustering was performed within HLA-allele-positive subsets. Repertoires with fewer than 30,000 or more than 120,000 public chains, plus five repertoires with anomalous nucleotide sharing, were excluded from co-occurrence clustering. TCRdb limited this immuneACCESS table to in-frame rearrangements with V and J called. A share of clones is missing; checked studies link under half to unresolved V genes, and the rest is unexplained. The DNA was the basis for D and trimming; V, J and clone size are from that table. The sample table shows 90,000 to 150,000 clones, and 60% to 85% are seen once. In total, the top ten clones hold around 3% of the sample.

As regards this clone: Its specific antigen is unknown. No base qualities exist here, and no much larger clone lies one base off it.

The cohort consisted of approximately 670 healthy bone marrow donors. Cohort members were all nominally healthy when sampled, although unrecorded immune exposures were likely present. The donor was CMV seropositive and was included in the group of 300 or so seropositive cohort members. Each donor provided a peripheral blood sample, and peripheral blood mononuclear cells were used for TCR beta sequencing. The Qiagen DNeasy Blood Extraction Kit was used to extract genomic DNA from the blood cell samples. What the authors observed across the whole study: A further reported finding was that TCR beta sequences accurately predicted the HLA-A and HLA-B alleles for most subjects in the first cohort. In a later analysis, 16,951 TCR beta sequences were associated with specific HLA alleles at a false discovery rate of 0.05. In a later genetic analysis, a missense DCLRE1C variant was associated with V-gene and J-gene trimming of TCR beta chains, and the association was replicated in an independent cohort. The cohort was sequenced for TCR beta chains only, and without alpha or paired-chain data the features that could be detected were limited. In a later analysis, TCR association rates were found to vary across HLA loci, with the most associated TCRs seen for DRB1 alleles and the fewest for HLA-C alleles. Linkage disequilibrium might explain the correlated functional status among segregating V segments, but an unknown experimental factor could not be ruled out. According to a later genetic analysis, donors in an Asian-associated ancestry cluster had fewer N-insertions in productive TCRs than the approximately 610-donor mean. Immune exposure information for the cohort was limited to CMV serostatus. In the study, 150 to 200 TCR beta chains were listed as associated with cytomegalovirus. The presence/absence analyses assumed that sequencing depth was roughly uniform across donors, and that assumption may not be true. The earlier analysis of some 560 of the donors excluded 15 to 20 rarely observed V segments, including chromosome 9 orphons, because counts were too low. Because HLA typing was missing for some donors at each locus, association tests included only the typed subset. When HLA alleles, especially DR and DQ, strongly co-occurred, attributing TCR associations to individual alleles was difficult. Cytomegalovirus status was reported to be diagnosed by the classifier with high specificity and sensitivity in both the original and validation cohorts. A few of the identified cytomegalovirus-associated TCR beta chains were confirmed in vitro to be specific for cytomegalovirus antigens. Most TCR sequences were observed very rarely across donors, whereas some public TCRs were present in many individuals. In a later analysis, HLA-associated TCR beta chains were found to be more clonally expanded and to have lower generation probabilities than equally common non-associated chains. Broadly in line with IMGT annotations, most TCR beta V segments showed up in productive rearrangements about 87% or about 30% of the time in an earlier analysis of a few hundred of the donors. It was suggested by the authors that the approach could potentially be generalized to other disease states and immunological phenotypes. Most CMV-associated TCR beta chains appeared to be HLA-restricted in a later analysis, and the HLA associations seemed to be driven largely by CMV exposure. A cluster of highly shared sequence variants was judged likely to represent a technical artifact of the sequencing pipeline. In a later analysis, several top co-occurrence clusters were reported to appear linked to parvovirus B19, influenza, CMV and Epstein-Barr virus.

The sequenced sample was PBMCs. The origin of this receptor is a woman in her 30s in good health and CMV-seropositive.

The DNA sequence follows: TGTGCCAGCAGCTTCCGGGGCGGGATCTCCTACGAGCAGTACTTC. Its product reads: CASSFRGGISYEQYF. The V and J segments used are TRBV13 and TRBJ2-7, with a tentative D gene TRBD2 over 6 matching bases. Reading the germline V gene (reference sequence) gives CDR1 PRHDT and CDR2 FYEKMQ. V is reduced by 3 bases and J by 0 bases, leaving a spacing of 12 bases between them. The CDR3 runs 15 residues from the cysteine to the phenylalanine. Here the CDR3 DNA is all that survives: 45 bases in frame from base 1.